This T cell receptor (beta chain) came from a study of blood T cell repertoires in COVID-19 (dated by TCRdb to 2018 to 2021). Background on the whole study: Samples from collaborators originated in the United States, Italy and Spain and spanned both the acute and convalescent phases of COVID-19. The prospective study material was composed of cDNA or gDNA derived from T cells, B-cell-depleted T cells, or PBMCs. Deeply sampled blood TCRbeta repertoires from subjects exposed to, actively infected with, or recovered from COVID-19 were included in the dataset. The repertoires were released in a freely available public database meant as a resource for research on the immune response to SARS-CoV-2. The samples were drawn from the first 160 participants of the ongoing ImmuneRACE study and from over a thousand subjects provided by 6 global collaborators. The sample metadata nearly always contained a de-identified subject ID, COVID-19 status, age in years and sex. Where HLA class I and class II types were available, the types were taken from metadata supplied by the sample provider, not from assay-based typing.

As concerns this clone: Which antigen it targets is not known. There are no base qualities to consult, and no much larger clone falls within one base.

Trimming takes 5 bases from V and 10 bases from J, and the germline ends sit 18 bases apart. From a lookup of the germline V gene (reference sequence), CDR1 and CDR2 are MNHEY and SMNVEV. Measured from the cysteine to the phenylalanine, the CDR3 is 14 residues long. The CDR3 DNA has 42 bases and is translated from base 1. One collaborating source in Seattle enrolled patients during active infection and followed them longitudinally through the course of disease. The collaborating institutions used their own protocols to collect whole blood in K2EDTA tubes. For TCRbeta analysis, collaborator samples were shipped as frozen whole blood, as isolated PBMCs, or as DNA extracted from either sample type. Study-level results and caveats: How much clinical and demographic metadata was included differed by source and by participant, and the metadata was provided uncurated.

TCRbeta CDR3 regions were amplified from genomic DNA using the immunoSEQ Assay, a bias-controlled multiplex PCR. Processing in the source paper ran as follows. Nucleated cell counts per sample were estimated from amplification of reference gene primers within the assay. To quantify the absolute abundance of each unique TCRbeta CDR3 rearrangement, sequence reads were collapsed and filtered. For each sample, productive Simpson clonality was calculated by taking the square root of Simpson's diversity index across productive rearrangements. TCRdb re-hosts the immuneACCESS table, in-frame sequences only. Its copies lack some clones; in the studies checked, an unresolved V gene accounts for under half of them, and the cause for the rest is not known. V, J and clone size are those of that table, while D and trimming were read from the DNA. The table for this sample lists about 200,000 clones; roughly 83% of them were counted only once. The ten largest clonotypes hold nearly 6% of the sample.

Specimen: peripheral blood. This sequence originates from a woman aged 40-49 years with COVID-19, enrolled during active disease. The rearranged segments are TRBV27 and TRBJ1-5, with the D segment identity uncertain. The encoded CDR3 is CASSIEAATGPQHF. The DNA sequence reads TGTGCCAGCAGTATAGAGGCAGCCACGGGACCCCAGCATTTT.